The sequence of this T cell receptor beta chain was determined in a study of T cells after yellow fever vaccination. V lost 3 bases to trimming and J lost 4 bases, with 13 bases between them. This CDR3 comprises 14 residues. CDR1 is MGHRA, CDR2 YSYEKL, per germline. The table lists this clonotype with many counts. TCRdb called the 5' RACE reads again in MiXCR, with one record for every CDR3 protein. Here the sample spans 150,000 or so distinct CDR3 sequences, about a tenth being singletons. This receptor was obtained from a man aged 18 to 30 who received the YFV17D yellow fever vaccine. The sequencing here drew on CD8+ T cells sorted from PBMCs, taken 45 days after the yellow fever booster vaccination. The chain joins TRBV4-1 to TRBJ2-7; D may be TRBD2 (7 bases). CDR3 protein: CASSQGAGVYEQYF. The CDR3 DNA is TGCGCCAGCAGCCAGGGGGCGGGGGTTTACGAGCAGTACTTC.